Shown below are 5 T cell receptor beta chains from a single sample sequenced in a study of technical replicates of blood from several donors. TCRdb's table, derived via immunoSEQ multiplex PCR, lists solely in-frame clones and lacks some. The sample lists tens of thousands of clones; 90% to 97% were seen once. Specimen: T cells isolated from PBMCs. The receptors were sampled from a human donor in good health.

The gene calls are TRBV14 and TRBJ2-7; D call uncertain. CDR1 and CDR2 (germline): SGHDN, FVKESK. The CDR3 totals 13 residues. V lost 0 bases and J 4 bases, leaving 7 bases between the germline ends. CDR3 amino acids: CASSQDLDYEQYF. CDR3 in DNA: TGTGCCAGCAGCCAAGACCTAGATTACGAGCAGTACTTC.

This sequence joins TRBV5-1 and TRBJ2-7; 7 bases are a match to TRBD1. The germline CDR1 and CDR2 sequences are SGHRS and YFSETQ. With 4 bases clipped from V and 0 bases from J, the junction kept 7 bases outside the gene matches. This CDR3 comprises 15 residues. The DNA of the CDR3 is TGCGCCAGCAGCCAGGGGACAGTAAGCTCCTACGAGCAGTACTTC. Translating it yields CASSQGTVSSYEQYF. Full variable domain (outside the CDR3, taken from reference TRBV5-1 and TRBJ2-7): KAGVTQTPRYLIKTRGQQVTLSCSPISGHRSVSWYQQTPGQGLQFLFEYFSETQRNKGNFPGRFSGRQFSNSRSEMNVSTLELGDSALYLCASSQGTVSSYEQYFGPGTRLTVT.

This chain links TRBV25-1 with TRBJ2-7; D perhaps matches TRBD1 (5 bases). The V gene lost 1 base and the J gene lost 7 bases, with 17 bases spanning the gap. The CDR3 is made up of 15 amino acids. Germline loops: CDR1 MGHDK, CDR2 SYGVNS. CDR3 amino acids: CASSEFGTGLGEQYF. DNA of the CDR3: TGTGCCAGCAGTGAATTTGGCACAGGCCTAGGGGAGCAGTACTTC.

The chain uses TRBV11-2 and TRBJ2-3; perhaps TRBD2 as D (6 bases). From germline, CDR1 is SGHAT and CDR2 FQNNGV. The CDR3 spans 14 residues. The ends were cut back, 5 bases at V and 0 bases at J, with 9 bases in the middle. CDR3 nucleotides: TGTGCCAGCAGCCCCGGGACTAGCACAGATACGCAGTATTTT. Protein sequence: CASSPGTSTDTQYF.

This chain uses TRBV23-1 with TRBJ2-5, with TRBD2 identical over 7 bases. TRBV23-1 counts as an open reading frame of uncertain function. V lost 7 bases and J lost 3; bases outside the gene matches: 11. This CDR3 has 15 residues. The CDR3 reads CASNPSGSGKETQYF. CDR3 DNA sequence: TGCGCCAGCAATCCTAGCGGTAGCGGAAAAGAGACCCAGTACTTC.